This entry lists 14 T cell receptor beta chains sequenced from one sample in a study of T cell responses to AZD1222 COVID-19 vaccine. The repertoire was sequenced with immunoSEQ multiplex PCR; TCRdb's copy has only in-frame clones and lacks some. The sample has over 85,000 clones, about 85% seen once. The starting material was peripheral blood, obtained on day 0 of AZD1222 vaccination. The receptors originated from an adult in good health.

This chain links TRBV15 with TRBJ1-5, with 10 bases lining up with TRBD1. The CDR3 totals 17 residues. Germline-derived CDR1 and CDR2 are LNHNV and YYDKDF (reference sequence). After removal of 0 bases from V and 6 bases from J, the junction contained 8 bases not matched to a gene. This CDR3 is CATSRDLGQGSSQPQHF. CDR3 nucleotide sequence: TGTGCCACCAGCAGAGATTTGGGACAGGGGTCGTCTCAGCCCCAGCATTTT.

The chain carries TRBV5-1 and TRBJ1-1; D is undetermined. The CDR3 totals 13 residues. CDR1 and CDR2 (germline): SGHRS, YFSETQ. Trimming took 4 bases from V and 4 from J, leaving 11 bases between them. CDR3 protein: CASSPFGTTEAFF. The CDR3 DNA follows: TGCGCCAGCAGCCCATTTGGAACCACTGAAGCTTTCTTT.

The chain has TRBV5-1 and TRBJ2-7, with 13 positions matching TRBD2. Germline V gene sequence: CDR1 SGHRS, CDR2 YFSETQ. The ends lost 4 bases at V and 1 base at J; junction bases unmatched: 2. This CDR3 has 15 amino acids. CDR3 DNA: TGCGCCAGCAGCCCGACTAGCGGGGGGTCCTACGAGCAGTACTTC. It translates to CASSPTSGGSYEQYF.

The rearrangement uses TRBV28 and TRBJ1-5; a possible D gene is TRBD1 (6 bases). V gave up 3 bases and J gave up 3 bases, with 21 bases separating them. There are 18 residues in the CDR3. Germline V gives CDR1 MDHEN, CDR2 SYDVKM. DNA for the CDR3: TGTGCCAGCAGTTTCGGGGGGCCGGGTTTAGCCTCCAATCAGCCCCAGCATTTT. Encoded protein: CASSFGGPGLASNQPQHF. Looking up the rest from reference TRBV28 and TRBJ1-5 gives the full variable domain: DVKVTQSSRYLVKRTGEKVFLECVQDMDHENMFWYRQDPGLGLRLIYFSYDVKMKEKGDIPEGYSVSREKKERFSLILESASTNQTSMYLCASSFGGPGLASNQPQHFGDGTRLSIL.

The chain combines TRBV9 with TRBJ2-2; 12 bases are a match to TRBD2. Germline lookup yields CDR1 SGDLS and CDR2 YYNGEE. Trimming cost V 3 bases and J 1 base; bases outside gene matches: 7. This CDR3 has 18 residues. The chain's CDR3 is CASSGTVLAGGNTGELFF. The CDR3 coding sequence is TGTGCCAGCAGCGGAACCGTACTAGCGGGGGGGAACACCGGGGAGCTGTTTTTT. Looking up the rest from reference TRBV9 and TRBJ2-2 gives the full variable domain: DSGVTQTPKHLITATGQRVTLRCSPRSGDLSVYWYQQSLDQGLQFLIQYYNGEERAKGNILERFSAQQFPDLHSELNLSSLELGDSALYFCASSGTVLAGGNTGELFFGEGSRLTVL.

The chain links TRBV4-1 to TRBJ1-6; D possibly corresponds to TRBD1 (6 bases). This CDR3 comprises 16 residues. Germline loops: CDR1 MGHRA, CDR2 YSYEKL. V was trimmed by 4 bases and J by 10 bases, leaving 20 bases between them. The CDR3 bases are TGCGCCAGCAGCCGCCAGGGAACTGACAGGACCTCACCCCTCCACTTT. It translates to CASSRQGTDRTSPLHF.

The V gene is TRBV18, the J gene TRBJ1-1; 8 bases line up with TRBD1. The CDR3 totals 13 residues. The J segment lost 3 bases and the V segment lost 4 bases, leaving 1 base of the junction unmatched. In germline, CDR1 is KGHSH, CDR2 LQKENI. CDR3 residues: CASSLQGDTEAFF. For the CDR3, the DNA is TGTGCCAGCTCACTACAGGGGGACACTGAAGCTTTCTTT. Variable domain in full (rest from reference TRBV18 and TRBJ1-1): NAGVMQNPRHLVRRRGQEARLRCSPMKGHSHVYWYRQLPEEGLKFMVYLQKENIIDESGMPKERFSAEFPKEGPSILRIQQVVRGDSAAYFCASSLQGDTEAFFGQGTRLTVV.

This chain links TRBV18 with TRBJ1-4; 8 nucleotides match TRBD1. V shed 2 bases, J shed 8 bases, and the junction held 10 bases outside the gene matches. The CDR3 is 16 residues long. Germline V gene sequence: CDR1 KGHSH, CDR2 LQKENI. The CDR3: CASSPRAPTGVEKLFF. CDR3 in DNA: TGTGCCAGCTCACCAAGGGCCCCGACAGGGGTAGAAAAACTGTTTTTT.

This clone was counted a few times. The genes are TRBV6-5 and TRBJ1-4; 8 bases fit TRBD1. Germline V gene data show CDR1 as MNHEY and CDR2 as SVGAGI. This CDR3 has 16 amino acids. The junction had 10 bases not matched to a gene; V was cut back by 0 bases and J by 10 bases. CDR3 amino acids: CASSYSRTGGLRKLFF. For the CDR3, the DNA is TGTGCCAGCAGTTACTCGAGAACAGGGGGTTTGAGAAAACTGTTTTTT.

This chain joins TRBV19 and TRBJ2-7, with D hard to call. The germline CDR1 and CDR2 sequences are LNHDA and SQIVND (reference sequence). The V and J ends lost 4 bases and 5 bases respectively, with 12 bases between them. CDR3 length equals 13 residues. CDR3: CASSRTTPNEQYF. The CDR3 region has the DNA TGTGCCAGTAGTAGAACCACCCCGAACGAGCAGTACTTC.

This rearrangement joins TRBV5-6 to TRBJ2-2; 8 bases are a match to TRBD1. With V trimmed by 1 base and J by 2 bases, 4 bases remained unmatched. Germline CDR1 SGHDT, CDR2 YYEEEE. This CDR3 spans 16 amino acids. The CDR3 nucleotides are TGTGCCAGCAGCTTGTACAGGGGGATCAACACCGGGGAGCTGTTTTTT. Translation gives CASSLYRGINTGELFF. Full variable domain (missing parts from reference TRBV5-6 and TRBJ2-2): DAGVTQSPTHLIKTRGQQVTLRCSPKSGHDTVSWYQQALGQGPQFIFQYYEEEERQRGNFPDRFSGHQFPNYSSELNVNALLLGDSALYLCASSLYRGINTGELFFGEGSRLTVL.

The CDR3 coding sequence is TGTGCCAGCAGCCAGTATCTGACAAACACCGGGGAGCTGTTTTTT. Translated, it gives CASSQYLTNTGELFF. The J gene is TRBJ2-2, the V gene TRBV14; D gene unclear. Germline-derived CDR1 and CDR2 are SGHDN and FVKESK. Trimming stripped 3 bases from V and 2 bases from J, with 10 bases between. This CDR3 comprises 15 residues.

The chain recombines TRBV9 with TRBJ1-6, with D possibly being TRBD1 (5 bases). Germline lookup yields CDR1 SGDLS and CDR2 YYNGEE. The CDR3 has 15 amino acids. Trimming removed 3 bases at V and 10 bases at J, with 17 bases between. The CDR3 nucleotides are TGTGCCAGCAGCGCCCAGGGCTCAAGCAGGTCACCCCTCCACTTT. It yields the protein CASSAQGSSRSPLHF.

The chain combines TRBV25-1 with TRBJ1-2, with D maybe TRBD1 (5 bases). Per the germline V gene, CDR1 is MGHDK and CDR2 is SYGVNS. The length of the CDR3 is 18 residues. V was trimmed by 1 base and J by 0 bases, leaving 18 bases between them. The CDR3 reads CASSEWGTGLTTNYGYTF. CDR3 DNA: TGTGCCAGCAGTGAATGGGGGACGGGATTGACCACTAACTATGGCTACACCTTC.